A selection of T cell receptor beta chains follows, all from one sample in a study of monozygotic twins with inflammatory bowel disease. TCRdb reprocessed the 5' RACE reads and reports one entry per CDR3 protein, with no DNA. This sample contains around 200,000 distinct CDR3 sequences. Material: blood. Receptors originate from a human donor with ulcerative colitis or Crohn's disease, or a healthy co-twin of an affected twin (not recorded which). Each CDR3 is given with its conserved first and last residue. Each record gives: V gene, J gene, CDR3 protein.

TRBV28	TRBJ2-1	CASSPQPGQGRSYEQFF
TRBV4-1	TRBJ2-2	CASSPAGRPVNTGELFF
TRBV12-3/TRBV12-4	TRBJ1-2	CASSSPEQGDYGYTF
TRBV5-1	TRBJ1-5	CASSTGTGVPNQPQHF
TRBV10-3	TRBJ2-7	CAIRVDSSYEQYF
TRBV2	TRBJ2-3	CASTMDRGSDTQYF
TRBV6-1	TRBJ1-2	CASSLSQGVNNYGYTF
TRBV12-3/TRBV12-4	TRBJ1-5	CASALAGGPNQPQHF
TRBV2	TRBJ2-1	CASNLLGGRGDEQFF
TRBV9	TRBJ1-1	CASGGSGAEAFF
TRBV7-2	TRBJ1-3	CASSLVGGLSGNTIYF
TRBV12-3/TRBV12-4	TRBJ2-7	CASSPGLRTDYEQYF
TRBV4-1	TRBJ2-7	CASSQLSPGQGVDEQYF
TRBV5-1	TRBJ2-2	CASSIAGGYTGELFF
TRBV7-9	TRBJ1-1	CASSGRAPDTEAFF
TRBV3-1	TRBJ1-2	CASSQDWTSGYGYTF
TRBV20-1	TRBJ1-3	CSAPGRRNTIYF
TRBV5-1	TRBJ2-1	CASSDSGGPYNEQFF
TRBV20-1	TRBJ2-1	CSALGLAGDNEQFF
TRBV13	TRBJ2-7	CASSPRQGGSYEQYF
TRBV11-2	TRBJ2-3	CASSPWAGGPSTDTQYF
TRBV6-4	TRBJ1-1	CASRMGQYTEAFF
TRBV5-1	TRBJ2-2	CASSLAGDTGELFF
TRBV27	TRBJ2-1	CASRGDSGGRSYNEQFF
TRBV7-9	TRBJ1-3	CASSLFHSSGNTIYF
TRBV29-1	TRBJ1-2	CSVLTAGYGYTF
TRBV20-1	TRBJ1-6	CSASPTGGNSPLHF
TRBV20-1	TRBJ1-1	CSATLQGITEAFF
TRBV5-1	TRBJ2-5	CASSLEATGETQYF
TRBV12-3/TRBV12-4	TRBJ1-4	CASSETGLNEKLFF
TRBV5-4	TRBJ2-1	CASSPRSGGNNEQFF
TRBV5-1	TRBJ2-2	CASSFGGSNTGELFF
TRBV5-6	TRBJ1-4	CASSLYTAGGEKLFF
TRBV19	TRBJ1-1	CASSIGIYTEAFF
TRBV6-1	TRBJ2-1	CASSGMPRFSEQFF
TRBV20-1	TRBJ2-1	CSARTPYPDVQFF
TRBV4-1	TRBJ2-7	CASRSTGTFPYEQYF
TRBV20-1	TRBJ2-2	CSVEEAAAEGELFF
TRBV5-1	TRBJ1-1	CASYGARNTEAFF
TRBV6-5	TRBJ2-3	CASSYVGQPLPDTQYF
TRBV16	TRBJ1-5	CASSLPGGARGNQPQHF
TRBV18	TRBJ2-5	CASGWGQGRQETQYF
TRBV11-2	TRBJ2-2	CASSLRQGTGELFF
TRBV7-9	TRBJ1-5	CASSLPGGQPQHF
TRBV7-6	TRBJ2-5	CASRSLGVPQETQYF
TRBV19	TRBJ1-4	CASTGGATNEKLFF
TRBV6-6	TRBJ2-3	CASTLAGVQYF